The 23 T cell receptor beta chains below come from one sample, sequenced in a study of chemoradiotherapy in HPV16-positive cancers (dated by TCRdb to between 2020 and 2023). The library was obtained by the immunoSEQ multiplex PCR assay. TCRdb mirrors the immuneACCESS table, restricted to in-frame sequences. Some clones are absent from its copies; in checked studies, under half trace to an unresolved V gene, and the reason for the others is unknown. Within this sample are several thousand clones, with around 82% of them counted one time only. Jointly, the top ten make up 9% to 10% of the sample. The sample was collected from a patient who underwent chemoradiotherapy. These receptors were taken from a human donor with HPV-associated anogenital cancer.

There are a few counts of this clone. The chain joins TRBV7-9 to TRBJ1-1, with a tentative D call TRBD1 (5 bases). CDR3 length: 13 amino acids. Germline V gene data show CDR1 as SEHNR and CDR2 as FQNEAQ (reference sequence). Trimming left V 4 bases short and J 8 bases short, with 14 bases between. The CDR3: CASSSQQGVEAFF. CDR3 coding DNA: TGTGCCAGCAGCTCCCAGCAGGGAGTGGAAGCTTTCTTT.

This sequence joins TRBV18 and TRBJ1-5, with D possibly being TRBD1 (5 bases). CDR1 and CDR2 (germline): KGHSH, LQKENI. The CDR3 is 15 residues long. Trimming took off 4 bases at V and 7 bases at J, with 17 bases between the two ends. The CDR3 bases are TGTGCCAGCTCACTGCGGGATGGGGGAGGACAGCCCCAGCATTTT. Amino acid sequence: CASSLRDGGGQPQHF.

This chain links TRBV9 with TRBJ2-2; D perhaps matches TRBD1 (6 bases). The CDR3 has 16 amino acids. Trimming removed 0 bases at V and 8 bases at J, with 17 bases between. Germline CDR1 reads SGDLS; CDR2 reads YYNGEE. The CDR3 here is CASSVEDAGVLGELFF. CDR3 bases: TGTGCCAGCAGCGTAGAGGATGCAGGGGTATTAGGGGAGCTGTTTTTT.

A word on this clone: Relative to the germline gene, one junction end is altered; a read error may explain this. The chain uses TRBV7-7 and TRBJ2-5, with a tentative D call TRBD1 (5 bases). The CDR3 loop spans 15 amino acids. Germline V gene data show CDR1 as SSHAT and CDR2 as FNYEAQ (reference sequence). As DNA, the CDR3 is TGTGCTAGCAGCTTAGATCGGCAGGGCCAAGAGACCCAGTACTTC. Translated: CASSLDRQGQETQYF.

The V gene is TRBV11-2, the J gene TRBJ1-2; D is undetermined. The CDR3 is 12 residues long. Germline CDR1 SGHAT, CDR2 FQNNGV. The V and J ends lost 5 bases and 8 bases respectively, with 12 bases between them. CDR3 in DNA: TGTGCCAGCAGCAGCCGAGATCGGGGCTACACCTTC. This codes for CASSSRDRGYTF.

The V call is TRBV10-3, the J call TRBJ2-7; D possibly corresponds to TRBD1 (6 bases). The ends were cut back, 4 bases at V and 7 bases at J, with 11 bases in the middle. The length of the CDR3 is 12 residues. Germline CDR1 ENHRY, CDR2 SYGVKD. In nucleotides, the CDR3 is TGTGCCATCAGTGCCCGGGACAATGAGCAGTACTTC. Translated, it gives CAISARDNEQYF.

The DNA of the CDR3 is TGTGCCAGCAGTGGGGTGGGTCAGCCCCAGCATTTT. It is translated as CASSGVGQPQHF. The gene calls are TRBV27 and TRBJ1-5, with D uncertain. CDR3 length: 12 residues. From germline, CDR1 is MNHEY and CDR2 SMNVEV (reference sequence). The V gene lost 5 bases and the J gene lost 6 bases, with 8 bases spanning the gap.

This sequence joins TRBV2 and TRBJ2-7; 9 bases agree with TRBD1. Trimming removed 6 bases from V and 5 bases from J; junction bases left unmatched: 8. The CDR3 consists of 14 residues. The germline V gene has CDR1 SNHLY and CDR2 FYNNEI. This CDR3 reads CASSTAGTGNEQYF. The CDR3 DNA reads TGTGCCAGCAGCACCGCCGGGACAGGGAACGAGCAGTACTTC.

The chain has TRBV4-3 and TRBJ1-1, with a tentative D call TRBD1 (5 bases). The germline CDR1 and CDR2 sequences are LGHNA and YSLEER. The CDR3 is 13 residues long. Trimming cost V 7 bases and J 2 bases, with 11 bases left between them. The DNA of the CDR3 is TGCGCCAGCAATGACAGAACCAACACTGAAGCTTTCTTT. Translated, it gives CASNDRTNTEAFF.

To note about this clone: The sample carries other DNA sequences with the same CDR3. Written as DNA, the CDR3 is TGTGCCAGCAGCTTGGGACTGGAGGGTGAAGCTTTCTTT. As protein: CASSLGLEGEAFF. The gene calls are TRBV5-5 and TRBJ1-1; no reliable D call. The germline V gene has CDR1 SGHKS and CDR2 YYEKEE (reference sequence). The CDR3 is 13 residues long. V shed 0 bases and J shed 7 bases, with 10 bases lying between them. Full variable domain (outside the CDR3, taken from reference TRBV5-5 and TRBJ1-1): DAGVTQSPTHLIKTRGQQVTLRCSPISGHKSVSWYQQVLGQGPQFIFQYYEKEERGRGNFPDRFSARQFPNYSSELNVNALLLGDSALYLCASSLGLEGEAFFGQGTRLTVV.

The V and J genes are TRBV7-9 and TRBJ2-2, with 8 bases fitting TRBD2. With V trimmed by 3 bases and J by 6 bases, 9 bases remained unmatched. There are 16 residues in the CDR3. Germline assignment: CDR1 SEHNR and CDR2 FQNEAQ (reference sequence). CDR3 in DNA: TGTGCCAGCAGCTTTCGGGGGGGCCGACTGTCCGGGGAGCTGTTTTTT. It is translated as CASSFRGGRLSGELFF.

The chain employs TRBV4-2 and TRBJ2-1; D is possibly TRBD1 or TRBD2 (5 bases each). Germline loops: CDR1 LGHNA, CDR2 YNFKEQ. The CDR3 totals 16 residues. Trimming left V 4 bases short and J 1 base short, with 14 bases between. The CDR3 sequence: CASSLGAGASYNEQFF. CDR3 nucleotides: TGTGCCAGCAGCCTAGGGGCGGGCGCGTCCTACAATGAGCAGTTCTTC.

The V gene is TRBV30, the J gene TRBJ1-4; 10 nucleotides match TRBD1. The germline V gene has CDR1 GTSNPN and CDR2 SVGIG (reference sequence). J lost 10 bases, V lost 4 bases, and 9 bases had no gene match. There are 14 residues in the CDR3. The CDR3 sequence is CAWTTGTGEGKLFF. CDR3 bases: TGTGCCTGGACTACCGGGACAGGGGAGGGAAAACTGTTTTTT.

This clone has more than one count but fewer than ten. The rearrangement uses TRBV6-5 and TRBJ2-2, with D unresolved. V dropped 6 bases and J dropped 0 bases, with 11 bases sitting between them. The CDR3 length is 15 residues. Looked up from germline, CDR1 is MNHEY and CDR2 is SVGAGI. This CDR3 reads CASSLFTANTGELFF. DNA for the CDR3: TGTGCCAGCAGCCTCTTCACAGCGAACACCGGGGAGCTGTTTTTT.

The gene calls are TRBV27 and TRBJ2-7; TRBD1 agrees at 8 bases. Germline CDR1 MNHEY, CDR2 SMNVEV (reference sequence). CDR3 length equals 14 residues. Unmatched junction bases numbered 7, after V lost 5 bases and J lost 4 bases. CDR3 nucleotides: TGTGCCAGCAGTCACAGGGGGTCCGGGTACGAGCAGTACTTC. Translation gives CASSHRGSGYEQYF.

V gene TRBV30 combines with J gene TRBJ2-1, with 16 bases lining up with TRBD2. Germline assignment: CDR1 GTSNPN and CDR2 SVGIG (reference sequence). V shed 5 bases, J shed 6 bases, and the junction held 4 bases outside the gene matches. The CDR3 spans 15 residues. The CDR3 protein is CAWGTSGGAVNEQFF. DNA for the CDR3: TGTGCCTGGGGGACTAGCGGGGGGGCCGTCAATGAGCAGTTCTTC.

This chain's CDR3 is CASSERMGGGDNEQFF. The CDR3 DNA reads as TGTGCCAGCAGTGAAAGAATGGGGGGGGGCGACAATGAGCAGTTCTTC. V is TRBV6-1 and J is TRBJ2-1, with D possibly being TRBD2 (7 bases). Trimming removed 2 bases at V and 5 bases at J, with 16 bases between. Germline assignment: CDR1 MNHNS and CDR2 SASEGT. The CDR3 extends over 16 amino acids.

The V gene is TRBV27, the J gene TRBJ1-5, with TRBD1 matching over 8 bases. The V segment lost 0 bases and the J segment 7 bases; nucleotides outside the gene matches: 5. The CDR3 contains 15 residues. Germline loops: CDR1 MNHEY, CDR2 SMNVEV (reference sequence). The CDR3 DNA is TGTGCCAGCAGTTTATCGCAGGGGGCGAGGCAGCCCCAGCATTTT. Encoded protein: CASSLSQGARQPQHF.

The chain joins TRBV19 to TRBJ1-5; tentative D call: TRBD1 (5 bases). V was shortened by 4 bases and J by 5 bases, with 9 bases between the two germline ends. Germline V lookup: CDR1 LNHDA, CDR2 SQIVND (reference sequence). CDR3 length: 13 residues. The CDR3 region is CASSRDEDQPQHF. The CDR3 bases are TGTGCCAGTAGTAGGGACGAGGATCAGCCCCAGCATTTT. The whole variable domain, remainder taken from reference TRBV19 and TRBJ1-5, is DGGITQSPKYLFRKEGQNVTLSCEQNLNHDAMYWYRQDPGQGLRLIYYSQIVNDFQKGDIAEGYSVSREKKESFPLTVTSAQKNPTAFYLCASSRDEDQPQHFGDGTRLSIL.

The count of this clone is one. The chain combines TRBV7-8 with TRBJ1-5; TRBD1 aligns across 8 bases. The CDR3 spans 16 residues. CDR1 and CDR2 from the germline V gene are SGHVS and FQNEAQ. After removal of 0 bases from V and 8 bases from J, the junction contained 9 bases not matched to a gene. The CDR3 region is CASSLAKTGAVEPQHF. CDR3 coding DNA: TGTGCCAGCAGCTTAGCAAAGACAGGGGCGGTGGAGCCCCAGCATTTT.

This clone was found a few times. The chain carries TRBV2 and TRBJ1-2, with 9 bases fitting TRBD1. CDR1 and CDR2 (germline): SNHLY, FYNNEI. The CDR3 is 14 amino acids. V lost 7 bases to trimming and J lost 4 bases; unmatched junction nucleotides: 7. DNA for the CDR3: TGTGCCAGCAAACGGACAGGGGCGGGCTATGGCTACACCTTC. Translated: CASKRTGAGYGYTF. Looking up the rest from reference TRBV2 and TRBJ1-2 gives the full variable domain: EPEVTQTPSHQVTQMGQEVILRCVPISNHLYFYWYRQILGQKVEFLVSFYNNEISEKSEIFDDQFSVERPDGSNFTLKIRSTKLEDSAMYFCASKRTGAGYGYTFGSGTRLTVV.

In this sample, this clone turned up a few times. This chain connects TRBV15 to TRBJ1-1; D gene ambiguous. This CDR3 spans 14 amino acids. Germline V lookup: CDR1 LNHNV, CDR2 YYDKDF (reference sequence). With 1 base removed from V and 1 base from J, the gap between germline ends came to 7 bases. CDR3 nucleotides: TGTGCCACCAGCAGAGGGCTTAGGAACACTGAAGCTTTCTTT. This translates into CATSRGLRNTEAFF.

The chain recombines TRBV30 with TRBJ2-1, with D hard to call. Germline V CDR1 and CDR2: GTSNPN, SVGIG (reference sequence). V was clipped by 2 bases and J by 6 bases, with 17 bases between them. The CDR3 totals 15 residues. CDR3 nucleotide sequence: TGTGCCTGGAGTCTCAGACTGGAGCCCCCCAATGAGCAGTTCTTC. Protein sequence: CAWSLRLEPPNEQFF.